Each of the 20 T cell receptor beta chains below was sequenced from the same sample in a study of shared clonotypes between healthy human individuals. Clones were read by immunoSEQ multiplex PCR, and TCRdb kept only the in-frame ones, dropping some. The sample records about 1 million clones, about 70% being singletons. The sample was memory CD4+ T cells sorted from blood. The subset was: CD45RA-negative fraction. The source is a man aged 18 to 30 in good health.

V usage is TRBV2 and J usage is TRBJ1-4; possibly TRBD1 for D (5 bases). Trimming removed 11 bases at V and 8 bases at J, with 12 bases between. The CDR3 has 11 residues. The V gene's germline CDR1 is SNHLY and CDR2 FYNNEI. In nucleotides, the CDR3 is TGTGCCTCTGGGGCCGGAGAAAAACTGTTTTTT. As protein: CASGAGEKLFF.

As regards this clone: This could be a read error, since a much larger clone is one nucleotide away. Different DNA sequences within this sample yield the same CDR3. V is TRBV13 and J is TRBJ2-3; D gene ambiguous. CDR1 and CDR2 (germline): PRHDT, FYEKMQ (reference sequence). The CDR3 totals 13 residues. V was pared by 2 bases and J by 4 bases, with 7 bases between. This CDR3 reads CASSLRAPDTQYF. CDR3 in DNA: TGTGCCAGCAGCTTAAGGGCCCCAGATACGCAGTATTTT.

The chain recombines TRBV4-1 with TRBJ2-2; D perhaps matches TRBD1 (5 bases). The V gene's germline CDR1 is MGHRA and CDR2 YSYEKL. V lost 1 base and J 7 bases, leaving 13 bases between the germline ends. CDR3 length equals 15 residues. This chain's CDR3 is CASSQGGQVIGELFF. The CDR3 DNA follows: TGCGCCAGCAGCCAAGGAGGACAAGTTATCGGGGAGCTGTTTTTT.

J is TRBJ2-7 and V is TRBV2, with 9 bases fitting TRBD1. In germline, CDR1 is SNHLY, CDR2 FYNNEI. V lost 5 bases, J lost 4 bases, and 6 bases stayed unmatched. This CDR3 is built from 14 residues. The CDR3 DNA reads as TGTGCCAGCAGTTGGACAGGGGTCTCGTACGAGCAGTACTTC. Translated, it gives CASSWTGVSYEQYF.

The V gene is TRBV7-8, the J gene TRBJ1-1; D possibly corresponds to TRBD1 (5 bases). The CDR3 contains 14 residues. V lost 1 base and J lost 11, with 17 bases in between. CDR1 and CDR2 from the germline V gene are SGHVS and FQNEAQ. The CDR3: CASSLVLARERAFF. The CDR3 region has the DNA TGTGCCAGCAGCTTAGTCCTGGCCAGGGAGAGGGCTTTCTTT.

The chain is built from TRBV30 and TRBJ1-1, with D unresolved. Trimming left V 5 bases short and J 4 bases short, with 11 bases between. The CDR3 length is 12 residues. From germline, CDR1 is GTSNPN and CDR2 SVGIG (reference sequence). The CDR3 sequence is CAWEGGGTEAFF. In DNA form, the CDR3 reads TGTGCCTGGGAGGGAGGCGGCACTGAAGCTTTCTTT.

V gene TRBV27 combines with J gene TRBJ2-3; maybe TRBD1 (6 bases). Between the trimmed V and J ends, which lost 8 bases and 3 bases, there was a span of 18 bases. Per germline, CDR1 MNHEY and CDR2 SMNVEV (reference sequence). This CDR3 contains 15 residues. Here the CDR3 DNA reads TGTGCCAGCGGGATGATGCAGGGGTTTACAGATACGCAGTATTTT. Its protein is CASGMMQGFTDTQYF.

The rearrangement joins TRBV5-1 to TRBJ1-4; 8 bases fit TRBD1. There are 16 residues in the CDR3. Losses at the gene ends were 3 bases for V and 8 bases for J; bases not matched to a gene: 12. Germline V gives CDR1 SGHRS, CDR2 YFSETQ. The DNA of the CDR3 is TGCGCCAGCAGCTCGGGACAGGTTTCGGCACAAGAAAAACTGTTTTTT. Translating it yields CASSSGQVSAQEKLFF.

Comment on this clone: Within the sample, other DNA sequences also encode this same CDR3. The chain links TRBV18 to TRBJ1-1; 11 positions match TRBD1. The germline V gene encodes CDR1 KGHSH and CDR2 LQKENI. V lost 6 bases, J lost 5 bases, and 5 bases stayed unmatched. The CDR3 consists of 14 residues. The CDR3, as DNA: TGTGCCAGCTCTCCGGACAGGGGGCGAACTGAAGCTTTCTTT. Encoded protein: CASSPDRGRTEAFF.

This sequence joins TRBV30 and TRBJ2-2; D call uncertain. This CDR3 comprises 15 residues. Germline loops: CDR1 GTSNPN, CDR2 SVGIG (reference sequence). With 5 bases removed from V and 7 bases from J, the gap between germline ends came to 20 bases. The CDR3 is CAWSSVAADIGELFF. In nucleotides, the CDR3 is TGTGCCTGGTCTTCGGTGGCTGCCGACATCGGGGAGCTGTTTTTT.

The gene calls are TRBV5-1 and TRBJ2-5; D could derive from TRBD1 or TRBD2 (5 bases each). Germline loops: CDR1 SGHRS, CDR2 YFSETQ. V was trimmed by 4 bases and J by 5 bases, leaving 18 bases between them. This CDR3 has 15 residues. This CDR3 is CASSILGAEGETQYF. CDR3 DNA sequence: TGCGCCAGCAGCATCCTCGGGGCAGAGGGGGAGACCCAGTACTTC.

The chain links TRBV10-1 to TRBJ2-1, with TRBD2 as a possible D gene (6 bases). Looked up from germline, CDR1 is WNHNN and CDR2 is SYGVQD (reference sequence). Trimming took off 3 bases at V and 5 bases at J, with 14 bases between the two ends. The CDR3 extends over 15 amino acids. The CDR3: CASSDSLLANNEQFF. Here the CDR3 DNA reads TGCGCCAGCAGTGATTCCCTACTAGCTAACAATGAGCAGTTCTTC.

The CDR3 sequence: CASRQGFYNEQFF. The CDR3 bases are TGTGCCAGTCGACAGGGCTTCTACAATGAGCAGTTCTTC. The V and J genes are TRBV19 and TRBJ2-1, with 7 bases fitting TRBD1. CDR3 size: 13 residues. Losses at the gene ends were 8 bases for V and 3 bases for J; bases not matched to a gene: 4. CDR1 LNHDA and CDR2 SQIVND come from the germline V gene (reference sequence).

This clone showed up just once. The chain combines TRBV25-1 with TRBJ2-2, with D possibly TRBD2 on 6 matching bases. V lost 4 bases, J lost 5 bases, and 20 bases lay in between. Germline V gene sequence: CDR1 MGHDK, CDR2 SYGVNS. This CDR3 has 17 residues. CDR3 amino acids: CASSAQRGIRGTGELFF. In DNA form, the CDR3 reads TGTGCCAGCAGTGCCCAAAGAGGAATACGGGGGACCGGGGAGCTGTTTTTT. Filled out from reference TRBV25-1 and TRBJ2-2, the complete variable domain reads EADIYQTPRYLVIGTGKKITLECSQTMGHDKMYWYQQDPGMELHLIHYSYGVNSTEKGDLSSESTVSRIRTEHFPLTLESARPSHTSQYLCASSAQRGIRGTGELFFGEGSRLTVL.

This clone was counted ten times or more. V is TRBV6-1 and J is TRBJ1-3; D gene ambiguous. The CDR3 has 15 amino acids. The germline gives CDR1 MNHNS, CDR2 SASEGT. The CDR3 reads CASNGGTHSGNTIYF. In DNA, the CDR3 is TGTGCTTCCAACGGAGGCACCCACTCTGGAAACACCATATATTTT.

This clone was picked up a small number of times. The CDR3: CASSQGENTEAFF. The CDR3, as DNA: TGCGCCAGCAGCCAGGGCGAGAACACTGAAGCTTTCTTT. The chain uses TRBV4-3 and TRBJ1-1; D unresolved. Trimming pared 3 bases from V and 1 base from J, leaving 6 bases between. This CDR3 comprises 13 residues. In germline, CDR1 is LGHNA, CDR2 YSLEER.

This clone was seen a few times. The chain recombines TRBV20-1 with TRBJ1-1; D gene unclear. Germline V gives CDR1 DFQATT, CDR2 SNEGSKA (reference sequence). V lost 3 bases and J 7 bases, leaving 6 bases between the germline ends. The CDR3 runs 10 residues. CDR3 residues: CSARQDEAFF. The CDR3 nucleotides read TGCAGTGCTAGGCAGGATGAAGCTTTCTTT.

This chain uses TRBV4-2 with TRBJ1-6; 7 bases map to TRBD1. The CDR3 is made up of 16 amino acids. V was clipped by 2 bases and J by 5 bases; unmatched bases: 6. The germline CDR1 and CDR2 sequences are LGHNA and YNFKEQ. CDR3 bases: TGTGCCAGCAGCCAACCCGGGACAGCAAATAATTCACCCCTCCACTTT. Protein: CASSQPGTANNSPLHF.

The chain is built from TRBV11-3 and TRBJ2-5; D remains unclear. This CDR3 contains 15 residues. Trimming took off 0 bases at V and 3 bases at J, with 11 bases between the two ends. CDR1 and CDR2 from the germline V gene are SGHNT and YENEEA. CDR3 DNA sequence: TGTGCCAGCAGCTTAGAGGTGGGAACGGAAGAGACCCAGTACTTC. It codes for CASSLEVGTEETQYF.

The chain joins TRBV18 to TRBJ2-3, with TRBD1 matching over 8 bases. The CDR3 has 16 amino acids. The trim removed 1 base at V and 3 bases at J, leaving 6 bases unmatched. Germline CDR1 reads KGHSH; CDR2 reads LQKENI. CDR3 protein: CASSPLPRQGTDTQYF. The CDR3, as DNA: TGTGCCAGCTCACCACTCCCGCGACAGGGGACAGATACGCAGTATTTT.